This entry concerns a single TCR beta chain. Its cognate antigen is unknown. This sample is part of a study of blood T cells in healthy people across ages. Study results and caveats: Strongly correlated with naive T cell percentage was TCR beta diversity. Because sorting was not performed, PBMCs prevented conclusive naive versus antigen-experienced comparison. With donor CMV status unknown, expanded clonotype changes were possibly confounded.

It was with a sample-barcoded 5' primer and a J-beta primer mix that a second PCR of roughly 6 to 11 cycles was run. MiXCR, run by TCRdb on the 5' RACE reads, gives a single entry per CDR3 protein. The table records 850,000 to 1,000,000 distinct CDR3 sequences, 40% to 60% of them present only once. The germline V gene encodes CDR1 SQVTM and CDR2 ANQGSEA. The CDR3 has 13 amino acids. V shed 4 bases, J shed 5 bases, and the junction held 4 bases outside the gene matches. Specimen: blood. The chain links TRBV29-1 to TRBJ2-1; TRBD2 aligns across 8 bases. This TCR came from a man aged 30 to 39 in good health. The CDR3: CSVGASGHNEQFF. In DNA form, the CDR3 reads TGCAGCGTTGGCGCTAGCGGGCACAATGAGCAGTTCTTC.